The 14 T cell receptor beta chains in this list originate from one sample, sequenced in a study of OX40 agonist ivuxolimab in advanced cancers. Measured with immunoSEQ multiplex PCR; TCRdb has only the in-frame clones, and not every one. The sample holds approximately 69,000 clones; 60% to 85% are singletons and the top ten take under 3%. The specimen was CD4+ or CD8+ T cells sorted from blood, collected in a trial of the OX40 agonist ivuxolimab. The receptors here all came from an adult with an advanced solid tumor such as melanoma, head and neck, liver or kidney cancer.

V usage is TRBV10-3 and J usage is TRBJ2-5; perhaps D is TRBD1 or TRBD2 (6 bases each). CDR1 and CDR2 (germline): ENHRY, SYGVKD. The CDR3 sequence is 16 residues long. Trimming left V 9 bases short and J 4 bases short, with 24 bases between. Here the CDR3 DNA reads TGTGCCATAGGAGGGGGAAACCCATCGGCGAGAGAGACCCAGTACTTC. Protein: CAIGGGNPSARETQYF.

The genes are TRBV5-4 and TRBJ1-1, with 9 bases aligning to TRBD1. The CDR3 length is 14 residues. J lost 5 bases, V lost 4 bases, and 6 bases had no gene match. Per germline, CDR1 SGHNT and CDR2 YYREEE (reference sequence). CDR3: CASSPRDRATEAFF. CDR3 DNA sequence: TGTGCCAGCAGCCCCCGGGACAGGGCTACTGAAGCTTTCTTT. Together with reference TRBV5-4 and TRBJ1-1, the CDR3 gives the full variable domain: ETGVTQSPTHLIKTRGQQVTLRCSSQSGHNTVSWYQQALGQGPQFIFQYYREEENGRGNFPPRFSGLQFPNYSSELNVNALELDDSALYLCASSPRDRATEAFFGQGTRLTVV.

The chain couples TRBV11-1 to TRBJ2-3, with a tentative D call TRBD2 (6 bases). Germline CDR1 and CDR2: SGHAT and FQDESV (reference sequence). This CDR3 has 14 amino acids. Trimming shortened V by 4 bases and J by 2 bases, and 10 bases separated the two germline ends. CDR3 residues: CASSSGLYTDTQYF. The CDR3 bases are TGTGCCAGCAGCTCGGGACTTTACACAGATACGCAGTATTTT.

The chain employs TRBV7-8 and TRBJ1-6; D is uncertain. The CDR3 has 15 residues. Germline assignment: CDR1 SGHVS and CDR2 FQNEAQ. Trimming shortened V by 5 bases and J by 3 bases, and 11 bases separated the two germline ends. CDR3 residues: CASSDKASYNSPLHF. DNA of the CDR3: TGTGCCAGCAGCGATAAGGCTAGCTATAATTCACCCCTCCACTTT.

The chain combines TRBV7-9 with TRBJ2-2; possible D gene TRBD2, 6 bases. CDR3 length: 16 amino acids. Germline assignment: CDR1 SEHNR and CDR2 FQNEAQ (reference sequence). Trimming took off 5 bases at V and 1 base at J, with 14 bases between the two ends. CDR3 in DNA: TGTGCCAGCAGCCCGCGGGACTTACAGAACACCGGGGAGCTGTTTTTT. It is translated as CASSPRDLQNTGELFF.

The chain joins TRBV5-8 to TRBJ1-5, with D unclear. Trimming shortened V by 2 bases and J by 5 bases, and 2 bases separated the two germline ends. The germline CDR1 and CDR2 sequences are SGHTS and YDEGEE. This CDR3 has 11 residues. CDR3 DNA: TGTGCCAGCAGCTTTGATCAGCCCCAGCATTTT. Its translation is CASSFDQPQHF.

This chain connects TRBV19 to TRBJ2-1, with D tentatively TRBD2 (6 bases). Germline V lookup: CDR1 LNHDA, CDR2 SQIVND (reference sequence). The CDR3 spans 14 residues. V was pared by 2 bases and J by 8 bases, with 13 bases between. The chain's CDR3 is CASSIRGLGDEQFF. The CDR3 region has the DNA TGTGCCAGTAGTATACGGGGGTTGGGCGATGAGCAGTTCTTC.

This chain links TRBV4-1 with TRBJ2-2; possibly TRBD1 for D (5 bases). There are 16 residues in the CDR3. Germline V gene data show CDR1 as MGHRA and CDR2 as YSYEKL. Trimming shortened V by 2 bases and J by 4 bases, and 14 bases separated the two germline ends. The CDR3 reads CASSQLRGSRTGELFF. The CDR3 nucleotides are TGCGCCAGCAGCCAATTAAGGGGTTCCCGCACCGGGGAGCTGTTTTTT.

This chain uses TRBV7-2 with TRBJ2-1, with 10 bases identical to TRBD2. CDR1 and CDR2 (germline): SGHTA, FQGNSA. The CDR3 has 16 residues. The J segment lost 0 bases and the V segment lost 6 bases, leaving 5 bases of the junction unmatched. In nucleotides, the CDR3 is TGTGCCAGCAGTTCAGCGGGGGGGAGCTCCTACAATGAGCAGTTCTTC. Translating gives CASSSAGGSSYNEQFF. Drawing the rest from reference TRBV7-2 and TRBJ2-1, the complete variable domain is GAGVSQSPSNKVTEKGKDVELRCDPISGHTALYWYRQSLGQGLEFLIYFQGNSAPDKSGLPSDRFSAERTGGSVSTLTIQRTQQEDSAVYLCASSSAGGSSYNEQFFGPGTRLTVL.

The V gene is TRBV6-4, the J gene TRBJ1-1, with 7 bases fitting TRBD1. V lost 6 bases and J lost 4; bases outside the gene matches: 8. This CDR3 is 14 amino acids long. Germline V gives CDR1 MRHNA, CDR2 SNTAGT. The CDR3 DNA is TGTGCCAGCAGCATGGAACAGGGGCGCACTGAAGCTTTCTTT. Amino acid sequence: CASSMEQGRTEAFF.

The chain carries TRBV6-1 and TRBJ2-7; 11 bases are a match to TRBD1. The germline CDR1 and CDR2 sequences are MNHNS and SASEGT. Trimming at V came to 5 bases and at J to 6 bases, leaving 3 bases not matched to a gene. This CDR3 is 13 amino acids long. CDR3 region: CASSRTGGREQYF. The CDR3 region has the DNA TGTGCCAGCAGTAGGACAGGGGGCCGCGAGCAGTACTTC.

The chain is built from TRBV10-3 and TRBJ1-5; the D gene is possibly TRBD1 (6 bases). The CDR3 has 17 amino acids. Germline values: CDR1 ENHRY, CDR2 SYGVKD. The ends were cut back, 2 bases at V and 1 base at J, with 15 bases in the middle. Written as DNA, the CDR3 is TGTGCCATCAGTGAGACAGGGCGAGGTAGGAGCAATCAGCCCCAGCATTTT. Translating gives CAISETGRGRSNQPQHF.

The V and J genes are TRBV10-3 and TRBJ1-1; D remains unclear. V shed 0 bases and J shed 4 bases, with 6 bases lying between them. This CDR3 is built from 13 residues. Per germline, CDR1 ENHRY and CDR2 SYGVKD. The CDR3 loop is CAISESTTTEAFF. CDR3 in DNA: TGTGCCATCAGTGAGTCTACCACCACTGAAGCTTTCTTT.

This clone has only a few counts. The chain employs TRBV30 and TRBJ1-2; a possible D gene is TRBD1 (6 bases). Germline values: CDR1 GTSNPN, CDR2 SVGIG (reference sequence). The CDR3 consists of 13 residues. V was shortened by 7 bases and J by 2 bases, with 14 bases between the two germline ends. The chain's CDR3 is CALAYTGNYGYTF. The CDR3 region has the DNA TGTGCCTTAGCATATACAGGGAACTATGGCTACACCTTC. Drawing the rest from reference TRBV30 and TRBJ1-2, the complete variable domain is SQTIHQWPATLVQPVGSPLSLECTVEGTSNPNLYWYRQAAGRGLQLLFYSVGIGQISSEVPQNLSASRPQDRQFILSSKKLLLSDSGFYLCALAYTGNYGYTFGSGTRLTVV.